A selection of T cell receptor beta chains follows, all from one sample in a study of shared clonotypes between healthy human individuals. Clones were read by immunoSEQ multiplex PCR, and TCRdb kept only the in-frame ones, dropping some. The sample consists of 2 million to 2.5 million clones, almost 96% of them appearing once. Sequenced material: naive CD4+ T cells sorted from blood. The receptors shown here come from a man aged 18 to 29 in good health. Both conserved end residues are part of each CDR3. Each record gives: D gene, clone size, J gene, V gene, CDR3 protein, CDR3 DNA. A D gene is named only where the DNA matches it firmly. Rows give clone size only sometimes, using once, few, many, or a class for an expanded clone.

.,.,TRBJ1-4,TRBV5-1,CASSSGKGREKLFF,TGCGCCAGCAGCTCTGGGAAGGGTAGGGAAAAACTGTTTTTT
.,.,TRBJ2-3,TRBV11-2,CASSLVRGADTQYF,TGTGCCAGCAGCTTAGTCAGGGGGGCAGATACGCAGTATTTT
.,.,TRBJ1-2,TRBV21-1,CASSKSGAPSYGYTF,TGTGCCAGCAGCAAATCGGGGGCCCCATCCTATGGCTACACCTTC
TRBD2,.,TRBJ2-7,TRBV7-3,CASSLSPAGSYEQYF,TGTGCCAGCAGCTTATCCCCAGCGGGGTCCTACGAGCAGTACTTC
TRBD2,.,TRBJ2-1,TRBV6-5,CASRASGTGEQFF,TGTGCCAGCAGGGCTAGCGGGACGGGTGAGCAGTTCTTC
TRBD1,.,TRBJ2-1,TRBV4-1,CASSHHRQGQFF,TGCGCCAGCAGCCACCACCGACAGGGGCAGTTCTTC
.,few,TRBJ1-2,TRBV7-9,CASSSSQVPGYTF,TGTGCCAGCAGCTCCAGCCAGGTCCCTGGCTACACCTTC
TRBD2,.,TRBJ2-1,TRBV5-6,CASTQSGLIYNEQFF,TGTGCCAGCACCCAATCGGGACTAATCTACAATGAGCAGTTCTTC
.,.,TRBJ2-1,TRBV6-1,CASSEGGLNNEQFF,TGTGCCAGCAGTGAAGGGGGCCTGAACAATGAGCAGTTCTTC
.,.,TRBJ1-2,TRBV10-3,CAISESTGSGYTF,TGTGCCATCAGTGAGTCTACAGGGAGTGGCTACACCTTC
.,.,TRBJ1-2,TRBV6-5,CASRQDGGPSGYTF,TGTGCCAGCAGGCAGGATGGGGGGCCAAGTGGCTACACCTTC
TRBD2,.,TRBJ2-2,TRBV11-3,CASSLVSLAGGSPGELFF,TGTGCCAGCAGCTTAGTTTCACTAGCGGGAGGGAGTCCCGGGGAGCTGTTTTTT
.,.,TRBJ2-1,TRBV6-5,CASSSWTGGQFF,TGTGCCAGCAGTTCCTGGACTGGAGGTCAGTTCTTC
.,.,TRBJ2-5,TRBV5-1,CASRGTQETQYF,TGCGCCAGCAGGGGTACCCAAGAGACCCAGTACTTC
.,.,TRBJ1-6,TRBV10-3,CAISEMETPNSPLHF,TGTGCCATCAGTGAGATGGAGACCCCCAATTCACCCCTCCACTTT
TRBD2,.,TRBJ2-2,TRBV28,CASSSIGLAGLDYTGELFF,TGTGCCAGCAGTTCCATCGGACTAGCGGGGCTTGATTACACCGGGGAGCTGTTTTTT
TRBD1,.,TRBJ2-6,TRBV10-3,CAIQGQGAVSGANVLTF,TGTGCCATCCAAGGACAGGGGGCTGTAAGTGGGGCCAACGTCCTGACTTTC
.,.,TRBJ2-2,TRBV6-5,CASSHGEGGELFF,TGTGCCAGCAGTCACGGGGAAGGCGGGGAGCTGTTTTTT
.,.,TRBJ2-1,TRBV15,CATSRDSLVFGEQFF,TGTGCCACCAGCAGAGATAGTCTAGTTTTTGGTGAGCAGTTCTTC
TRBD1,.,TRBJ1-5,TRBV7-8,CASSLGTGGGNQPQHF,TGTGCCAGCAGCTTAGGAACAGGGGGAGGCAATCAGCCCCAGCATTTT
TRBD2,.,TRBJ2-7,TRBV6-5,CASSYERGGPYEQYF,TGTGCCAGCAGTTATGAGCGGGGGGGCCCCTACGAGCAGTACTTC
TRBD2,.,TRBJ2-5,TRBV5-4,CASSLAPGRAETQYF,TGTGCCAGCAGCTTGGCTCCAGGGAGGGCAGAGACCCAGTACTTC
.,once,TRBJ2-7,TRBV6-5,CASRRGAREQYF,TGTGCCAGCAGGCGTGGGGCGAGGGAGCAGTACTTC
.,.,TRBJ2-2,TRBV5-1,CASSSGTFNTGELFF,TGCGCCAGCAGCTCCGGGACATTCAACACCGGGGAGCTGTTTTTT
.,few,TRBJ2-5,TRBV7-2,CASSSQETQYF,TGTGCCAGCAGCTCCCAAGAGACCCAGTACTTC
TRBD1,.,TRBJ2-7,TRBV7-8,CASSRDRGRYEQYF,TGTGCCAGCAGCCGGGACAGGGGGCGGTACGAGCAGTACTTC
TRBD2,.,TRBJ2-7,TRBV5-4,CASSLVASGSYEQYF,TGTGCCAGCAGCTTGGTGGCTAGCGGGAGCTACGAGCAGTACTTC
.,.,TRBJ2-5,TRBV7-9,CASSLNRGGETQYF,TGTGCCAGCAGCTTAAACAGGGGAGGGGAGACCCAGTACTTC
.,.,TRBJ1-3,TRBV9,CASSVGPTGNTIYF,TGTGCCAGCAGCGTCGGACCGACTGGAAACACCATATATTTT
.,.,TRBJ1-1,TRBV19,CASSIGGVGGRAEAFF,TGTGCCAGTAGTATAGGTGGAGTTGGGGGCCGCGCTGAAGCTTTCTTT
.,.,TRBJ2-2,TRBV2,CASSPPSNTGELFF,TGTGCCAGCAGCCCCCCTAGCAACACCGGGGAGCTGTTTTTT
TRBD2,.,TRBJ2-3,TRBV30,CAWSVAGGIDTQYF,TGTGCCTGGAGCGTAGCGGGGGGGATAGATACGCAGTATTTT
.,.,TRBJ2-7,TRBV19,CASSIDNSYEQYF,TGTGCCAGTAGTATAGATAATAGCTACGAGCAGTACTTC
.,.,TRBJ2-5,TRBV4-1,CASSQVEGLETQYF,TGCGCCAGCAGCCAAGTAGAGGGGTTAGAGACCCAGTACTTC
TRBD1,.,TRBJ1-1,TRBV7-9,CASTPVGTGGPNTEAFF,TGTGCCAGCACCCCTGTAGGGACAGGGGGACCGAACACTGAAGCTTTCTTT
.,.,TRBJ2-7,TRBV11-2,CASSVRGLDYEQYF,TGTGCCAGCAGCGTCAGGGGTTTGGACTACGAGCAGTACTTC